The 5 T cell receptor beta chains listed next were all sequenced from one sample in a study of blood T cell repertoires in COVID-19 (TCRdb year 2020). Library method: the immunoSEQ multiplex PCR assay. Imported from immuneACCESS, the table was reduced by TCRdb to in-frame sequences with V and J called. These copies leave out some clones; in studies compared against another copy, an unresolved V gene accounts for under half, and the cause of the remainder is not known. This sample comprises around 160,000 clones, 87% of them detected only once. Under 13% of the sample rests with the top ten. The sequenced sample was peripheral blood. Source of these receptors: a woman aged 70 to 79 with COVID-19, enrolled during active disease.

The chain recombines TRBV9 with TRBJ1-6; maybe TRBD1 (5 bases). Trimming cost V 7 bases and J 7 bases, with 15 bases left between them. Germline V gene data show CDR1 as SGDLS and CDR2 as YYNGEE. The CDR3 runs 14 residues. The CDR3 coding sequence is TGTGCCAGCCGAAGCGGGACCAACAATTCACCCCTCCACTTT. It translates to CASRSGTNNSPLHF. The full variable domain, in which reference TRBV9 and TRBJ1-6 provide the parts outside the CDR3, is DSGVTQTPKHLITATGQRVTLRCSPRSGDLSVYWYQQSLDQGLQFLIQYYNGEERAKGNILERFSAQQFPDLHSELNLSSLELGDSALYFCASRSGTNNSPLHFGNGTRLTVT.

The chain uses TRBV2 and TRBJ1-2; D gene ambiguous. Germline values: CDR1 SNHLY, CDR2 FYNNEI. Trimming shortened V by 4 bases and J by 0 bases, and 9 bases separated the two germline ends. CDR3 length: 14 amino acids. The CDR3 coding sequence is TGTGCCAGCAGTGTGGGAGGCGCTAACTATGGCTACACCTTC. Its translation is CASSVGGANYGYTF.

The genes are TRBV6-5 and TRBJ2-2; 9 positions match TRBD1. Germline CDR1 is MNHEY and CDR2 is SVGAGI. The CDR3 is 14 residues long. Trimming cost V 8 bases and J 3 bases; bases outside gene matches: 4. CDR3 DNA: TGTGCCAGCGTCGGGACAGGGTACACCGGGGAGCTGTTTTTT. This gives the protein CASVGTGYTGELFF.

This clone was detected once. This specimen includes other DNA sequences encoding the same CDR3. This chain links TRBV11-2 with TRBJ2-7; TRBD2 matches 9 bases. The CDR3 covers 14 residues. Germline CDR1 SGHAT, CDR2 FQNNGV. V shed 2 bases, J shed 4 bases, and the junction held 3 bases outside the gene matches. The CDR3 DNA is TGTGCCAGCAGCTTAAGCGGGGGGTCTTACGAGCAGTACTTC. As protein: CASSLSGGSYEQYF. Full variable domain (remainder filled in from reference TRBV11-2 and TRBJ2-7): EAGVAQSPRYKIIEKRQSVAFWCNPISGHATLYWYQQILGQGPKLLIQFQNNGVVDDSQLPKDRFSAERLKGVDSTLKIQPAKLEDSAVYLCASSLSGGSYEQYFGPGTRLTVT.

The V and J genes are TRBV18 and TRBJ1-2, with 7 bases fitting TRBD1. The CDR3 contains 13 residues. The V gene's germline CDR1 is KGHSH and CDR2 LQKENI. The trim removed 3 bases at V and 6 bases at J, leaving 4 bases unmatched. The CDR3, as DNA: TGTGCCAGCTCACCGACAGGGCGGGATGGCTACACCTTC. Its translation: CASSPTGRDGYTF.